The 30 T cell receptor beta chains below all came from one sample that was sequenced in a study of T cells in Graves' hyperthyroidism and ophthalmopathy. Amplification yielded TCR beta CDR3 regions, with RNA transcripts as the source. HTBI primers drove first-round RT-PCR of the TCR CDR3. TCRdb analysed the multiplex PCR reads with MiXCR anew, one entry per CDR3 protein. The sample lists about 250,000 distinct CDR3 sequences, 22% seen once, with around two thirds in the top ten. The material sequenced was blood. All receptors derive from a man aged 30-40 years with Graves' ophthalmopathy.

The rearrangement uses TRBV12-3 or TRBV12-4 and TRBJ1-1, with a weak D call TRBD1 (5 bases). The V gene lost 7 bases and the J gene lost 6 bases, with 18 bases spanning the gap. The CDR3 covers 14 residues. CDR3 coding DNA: TGTGCCAGCACCGCCCTACCAGGGAGGCCTGAAGCTTTCTTT. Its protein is CASTALPGRPEAFF.

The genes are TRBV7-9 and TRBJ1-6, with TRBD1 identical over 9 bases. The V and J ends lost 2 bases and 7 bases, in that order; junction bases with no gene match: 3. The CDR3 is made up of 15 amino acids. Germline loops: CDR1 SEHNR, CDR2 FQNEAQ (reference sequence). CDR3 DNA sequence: TGTGCCAGCAGCTTAATGACAGGGGGGAATTCACCCCTCCACTTT. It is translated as CASSLMTGGNSPLHF.

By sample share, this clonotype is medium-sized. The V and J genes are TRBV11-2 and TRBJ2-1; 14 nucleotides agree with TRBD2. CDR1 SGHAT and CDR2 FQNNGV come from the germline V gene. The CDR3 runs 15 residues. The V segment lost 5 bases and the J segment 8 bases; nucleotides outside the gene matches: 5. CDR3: CASSTTSGRDDEQFF. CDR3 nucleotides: TGTGCCAGCAGCACGACTAGCGGGAGGGATGATGAGCAGTTCTTC.

CDR3 sequence reads: CSARTGGAGNTEAFF. The CDR3 nucleotides are TGCAGTGCTCGTACCGGGGGGGCGGGGAACACTGAAGCTTTCTTT. This sequence joins TRBV20-1 and TRBJ1-1, with D maybe TRBD1 (6 bases). The germline V gene has CDR1 DFQATT and CDR2 SNEGSKA (reference sequence). CDR3 length equals 15 residues. V was shortened by 5 bases and J by 1 base, with 17 bases between the two germline ends.

CDR3 residues: CSARLGGTSGIIYEQYF. CDR3 in DNA: TGCAGTGCTAGACTCGGAGGGACTAGCGGGATAATCTACGAGCAGTACTTC. The chain combines TRBV20-1 with TRBJ2-7, with TRBD2 identical over 13 bases. J gave up 3 bases and V 2 bases, and 10 bases lay outside the gene matches. The germline V gene has CDR1 DFQATT and CDR2 SNEGSKA (reference sequence). The CDR3 runs to 17 residues.

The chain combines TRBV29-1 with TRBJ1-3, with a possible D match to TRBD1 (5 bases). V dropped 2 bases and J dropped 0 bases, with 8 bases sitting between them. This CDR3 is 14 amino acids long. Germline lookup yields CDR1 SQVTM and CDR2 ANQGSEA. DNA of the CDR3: TGCAGCGTTGAAACAACAGGCTCTGGAAACACCATATATTTT. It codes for CSVETTGSGNTIYF.

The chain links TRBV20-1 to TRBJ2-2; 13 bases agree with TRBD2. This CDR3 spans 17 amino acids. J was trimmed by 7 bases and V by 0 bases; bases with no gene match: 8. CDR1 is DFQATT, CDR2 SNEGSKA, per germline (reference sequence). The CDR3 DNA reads TGCAGTGCTAGAGACTATAGGACTAGCGGGAGAGGCGGGGAGCTGTTTTTT. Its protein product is CSARDYRTSGRGGELFF.

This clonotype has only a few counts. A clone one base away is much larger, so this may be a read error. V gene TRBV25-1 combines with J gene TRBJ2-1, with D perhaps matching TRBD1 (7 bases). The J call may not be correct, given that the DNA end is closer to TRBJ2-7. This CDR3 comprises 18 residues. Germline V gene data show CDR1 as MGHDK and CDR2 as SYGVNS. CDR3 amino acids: CASNNIRGGDSSYNEQYF. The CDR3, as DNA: TGTGCCAGCAACAACATCCGGGGCGGGGACAGCTCCTACAATGAGCAGTACTTC.

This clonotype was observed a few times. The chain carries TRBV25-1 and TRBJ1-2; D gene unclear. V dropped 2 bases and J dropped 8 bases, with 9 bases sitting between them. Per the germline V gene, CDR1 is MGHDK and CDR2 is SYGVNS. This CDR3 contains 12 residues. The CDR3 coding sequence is TGTGCCAGCAGTGAACCCGACACAGGCTACACCTTC. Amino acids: CASSEPDTGYTF.

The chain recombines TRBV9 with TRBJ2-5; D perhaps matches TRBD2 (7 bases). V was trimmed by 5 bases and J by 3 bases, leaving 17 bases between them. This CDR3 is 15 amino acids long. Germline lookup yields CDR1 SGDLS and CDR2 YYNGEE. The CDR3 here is CASRRGGDGEETQYF. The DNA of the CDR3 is TGTGCCAGCAGAAGGGGGGGAGACGGGGAAGAGACCCAGTACTTC.

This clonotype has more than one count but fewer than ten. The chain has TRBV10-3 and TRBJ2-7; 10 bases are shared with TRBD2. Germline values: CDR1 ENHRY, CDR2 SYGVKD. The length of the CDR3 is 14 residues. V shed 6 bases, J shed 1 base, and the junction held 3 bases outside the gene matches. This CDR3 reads CAISPSGSSYEQYF. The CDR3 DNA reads TGTGCCATCAGCCCTAGCGGGAGTTCCTACGAGCAGTACTTC.

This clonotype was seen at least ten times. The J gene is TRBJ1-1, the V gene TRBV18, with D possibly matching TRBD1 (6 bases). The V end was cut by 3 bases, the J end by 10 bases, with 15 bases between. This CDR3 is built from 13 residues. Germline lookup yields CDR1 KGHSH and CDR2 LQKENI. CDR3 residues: CASSPRGAKGAFF. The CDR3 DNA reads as TGTGCCAGCTCACCGCGGGGGGCGAAAGGAGCTTTCTTT.

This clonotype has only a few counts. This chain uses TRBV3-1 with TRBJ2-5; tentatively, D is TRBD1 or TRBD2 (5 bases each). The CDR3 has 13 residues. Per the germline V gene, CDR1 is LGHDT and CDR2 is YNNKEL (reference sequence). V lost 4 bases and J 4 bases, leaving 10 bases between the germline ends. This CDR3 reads CASSPGAVETQYF. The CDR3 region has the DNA TGTGCCAGCAGCCCCGGGGCCGTAGAGACCCAGTACTTC.

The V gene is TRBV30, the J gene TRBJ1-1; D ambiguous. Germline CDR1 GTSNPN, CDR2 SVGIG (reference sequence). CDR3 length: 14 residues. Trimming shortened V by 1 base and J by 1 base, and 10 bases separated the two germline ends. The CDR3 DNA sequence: TGTGCCTGGAGTGGACATGGAGGGAACACTGAAGCTTTCTTT. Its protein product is CAWSGHGGNTEAFF. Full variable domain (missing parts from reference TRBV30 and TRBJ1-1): SQTIHQWPATLVQPVGSPLSLECTVEGTSNPNLYWYRQAAGRGLQLLFYSVGIGQISSEVPQNLSASRPQDRQFILSSKKLLLSDSGFYLCAWSGHGGNTEAFFGQGTRLTVV.

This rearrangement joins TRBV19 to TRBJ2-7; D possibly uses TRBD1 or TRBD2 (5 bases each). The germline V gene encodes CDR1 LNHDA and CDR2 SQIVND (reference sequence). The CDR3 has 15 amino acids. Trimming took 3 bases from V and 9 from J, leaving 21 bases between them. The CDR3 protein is CASSIAWGTSDLQYF. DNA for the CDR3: TGTGCCAGTAGTATTGCATGGGGGACGAGCGACCTGCAGTACTTC.

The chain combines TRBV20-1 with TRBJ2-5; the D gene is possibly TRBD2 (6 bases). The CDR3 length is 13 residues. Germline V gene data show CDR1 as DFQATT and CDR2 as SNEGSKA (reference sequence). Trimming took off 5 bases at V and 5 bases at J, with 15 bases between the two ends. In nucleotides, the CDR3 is TGCAGTGCTCACACCGGGGGAATGGAGACCCAGTACTTC. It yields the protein CSAHTGGMETQYF.

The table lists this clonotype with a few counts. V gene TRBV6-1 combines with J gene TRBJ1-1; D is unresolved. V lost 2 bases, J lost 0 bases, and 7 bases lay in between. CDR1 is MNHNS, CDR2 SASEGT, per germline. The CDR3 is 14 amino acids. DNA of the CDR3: TGTGCCAGCAGTGAATACGGCATGAACACTGAAGCTTTCTTT. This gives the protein CASSEYGMNTEAFF.

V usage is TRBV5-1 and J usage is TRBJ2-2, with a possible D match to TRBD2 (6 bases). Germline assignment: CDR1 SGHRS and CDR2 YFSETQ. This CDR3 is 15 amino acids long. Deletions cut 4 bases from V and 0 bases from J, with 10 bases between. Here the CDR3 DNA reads TGCGCCAGCAGCCCGGGGGACTCGAACACCGGGGAGCTGTTTTTT. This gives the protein CASSPGDSNTGELFF.

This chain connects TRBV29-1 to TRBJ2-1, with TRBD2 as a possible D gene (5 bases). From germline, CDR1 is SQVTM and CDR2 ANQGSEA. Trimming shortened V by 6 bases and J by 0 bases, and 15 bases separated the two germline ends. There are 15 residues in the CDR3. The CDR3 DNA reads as TGCAGCGTCAGCGGTACCAGCAGCTCCTACAATGAGCAGTTCTTC. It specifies CSVSGTSSSYNEQFF.

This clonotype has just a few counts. CDR3 sequence: CASTNRGPTGELFF. The CDR3 DNA reads as TGTGCCAGCACGAACAGGGGACCTACCGGGGAGCTGTTTTTT. The chain combines TRBV6-2 or TRBV6-3 with TRBJ2-2; the match to TRBD1 covers 7 bases. This CDR3 contains 14 residues. With 7 bases clipped from V and 5 bases from J, the junction kept 7 bases outside the gene matches. Germline loops: CDR1 MNHEY, CDR2 SVGEGT.

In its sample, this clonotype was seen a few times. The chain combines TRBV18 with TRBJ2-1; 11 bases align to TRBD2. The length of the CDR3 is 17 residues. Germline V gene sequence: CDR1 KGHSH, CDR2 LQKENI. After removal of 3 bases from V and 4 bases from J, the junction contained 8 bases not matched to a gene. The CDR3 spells CASSPNRLAGRYNEQFF. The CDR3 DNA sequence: TGTGCCAGCTCACCTAATCGACTAGCGGGACGGTACAATGAGCAGTTCTTC.

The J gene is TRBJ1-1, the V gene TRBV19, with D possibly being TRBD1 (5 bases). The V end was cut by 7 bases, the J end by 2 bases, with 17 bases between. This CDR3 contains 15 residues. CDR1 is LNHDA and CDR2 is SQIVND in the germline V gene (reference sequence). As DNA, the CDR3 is TGTGCCAGTACCACCCGGGGGGAGATAAACACTGAAGCTTTCTTT. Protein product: CASTTRGEINTEAFF.

CDR3 loop: CASSSPGAPAYEQYF. The DNA of the CDR3 is TGTGCCAGCAGTTCACCCGGGGCACCAGCCTACGAGCAGTACTTC. This chain uses TRBV27 with TRBJ2-7; D assignment may be TRBD1 or TRBD2 (5 bases each). Deletions cut 4 bases from V and 2 bases from J, with 15 bases between. The length of the CDR3 is 15 residues. Germline CDR1 and CDR2: MNHEY and SMNVEV (reference sequence).

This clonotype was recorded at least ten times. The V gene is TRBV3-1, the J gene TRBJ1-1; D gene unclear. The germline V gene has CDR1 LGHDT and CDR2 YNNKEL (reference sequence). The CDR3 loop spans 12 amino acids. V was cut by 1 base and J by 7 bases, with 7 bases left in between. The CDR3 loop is CASSQGRGEAFF. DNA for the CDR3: TGTGCCAGCAGCCAAGGGCGGGGTGAAGCTTTCTTT.

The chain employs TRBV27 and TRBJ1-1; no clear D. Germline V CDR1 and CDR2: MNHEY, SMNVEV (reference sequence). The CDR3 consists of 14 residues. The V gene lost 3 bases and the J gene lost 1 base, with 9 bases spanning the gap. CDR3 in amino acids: CASSFGRRNTEAFF. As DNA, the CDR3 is TGTGCCAGCAGTTTTGGCCGCCGGAACACTGAAGCTTTCTTT.

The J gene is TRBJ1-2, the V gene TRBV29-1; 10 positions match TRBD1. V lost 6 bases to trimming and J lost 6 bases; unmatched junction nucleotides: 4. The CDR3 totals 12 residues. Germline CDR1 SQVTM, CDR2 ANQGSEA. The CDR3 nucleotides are TGCAGCGTCAACGACAGGGGGCATGGCTACACCTTC. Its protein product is CSVNDRGHGYTF.

DNA for the CDR3: TGTGCCAGCAGCTTAGTTAAAGAAGCCACTGAAGCTTTCTTT. As protein: CASSLVKEATEAFF. The gene calls are TRBV7-2 and TRBJ1-1, with unresolved D. The CDR3 is made up of 14 amino acids. The V and J ends lost 1 base and 4 bases respectively, with 10 bases between them. The germline V gene encodes CDR1 SGHTA and CDR2 FQGNSA.

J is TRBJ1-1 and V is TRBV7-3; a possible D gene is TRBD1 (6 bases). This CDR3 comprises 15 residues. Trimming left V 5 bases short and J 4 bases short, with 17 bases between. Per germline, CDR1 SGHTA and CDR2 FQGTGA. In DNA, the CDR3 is TGTGCCAGCAGCCAATCCACACAGGGAAGCACTGAAGCTTTCTTT. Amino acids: CASSQSTQGSTEAFF.

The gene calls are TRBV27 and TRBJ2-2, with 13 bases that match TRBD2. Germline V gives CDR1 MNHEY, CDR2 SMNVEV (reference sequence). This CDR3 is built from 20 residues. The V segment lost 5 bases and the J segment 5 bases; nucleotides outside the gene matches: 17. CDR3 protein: CASSTRLAGGLRQVTGELFF. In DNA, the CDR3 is TGTGCCAGCAGTACGCGACTAGCGGGAGGTCTCCGTCAGGTTACCGGGGAGCTGTTTTTT.

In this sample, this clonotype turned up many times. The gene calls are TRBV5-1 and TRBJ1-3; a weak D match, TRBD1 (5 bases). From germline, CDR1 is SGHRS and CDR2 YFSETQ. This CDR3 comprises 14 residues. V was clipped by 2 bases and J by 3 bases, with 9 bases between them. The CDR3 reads CASSFADSGNTIYF. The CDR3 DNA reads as TGCGCCAGCAGCTTCGCTGACAGTGGAAACACCATATATTTT.